This TCR beta chain was identified during a study of vaccination and CD4 T cells after COVID-19. General study results and limits: Spike mono-reactivity was found in 304 of the 307 vaccine-specific clones identified in convalescent patients. Analysis covered relatively few convalescent patients and lacked any early post-infection timepoints.

As for this clonotype: Its antigen is undetermined.

Treatment noted: approximately 9-day PBMC culture with coronavirus spike peptide pools or control peptides (ViraFEST assay). The CDR3 is 14 amino acids. CDR1 and CDR2 from the germline V gene are MNHNS and SASEGT. V lost 1 base and J lost 7, with 11 bases in between. Researchers used the Oncomine TCR Beta short-read assay to sequence DNA from cultured CD4+ T cells. TCRdb re-called the PCR reads with MiXCR, one entry per CDR3 protein. In the table there are some 22,000 distinct CDR3 sequences, approximately 65% of which are singletons. This TCR derives from a human donor who received a COVID-19 vaccine. Here the sequenced sample was CD4+ T cells from blood, cultured in vitro, taken before SARS-CoV-2 vaccination. The chain employs TRBV6-1 and TRBJ1-5, with a possible D match to TRBD1 (5 bases). The CDR3 DNA reads TGTGCCAGCAGTGAAGGGGGGGTCTTACAGCCCCAGCATTTT. Translating gives CASSEGGVLQPQHF.